The source of this T cell receptor beta chain is a study of blood T cell repertoires in COVID-19. Background on the study: Italy, Spain and the United States were the sources of the convalescent and acute COVID-19 samples. PBMCs, B-cell-depleted T cells, or T cells provided the cDNA or gDNA that made up the material.

Profiling relied on immunoSEQ multiplex PCR, and the TCRdb table lists in-frame clones only, not all of them. Of 40,000 to 45,000 clones listed, roughly 90% are singletons. With 0 bases clipped from V and 5 bases from J, the junction kept 8 bases outside the gene matches. Looked up from germline, CDR1 is SGHRS and CDR2 is YFSETQ. The CDR3 sequence is 16 residues long. This receptor was identified in a man in his sixties with active COVID-19. The V call is TRBV5-1, the J call TRBJ2-7; TRBD2 matches at 10 bases. The sequenced material came from peripheral blood. CDR3 sequence (DNA): TGCGCCAGCAGCTTGGCCCCGGCTAGCGGGAGTAACGAGCAGTACTTC. It specifies CASSLAPASGSNEQYF.